The rows below give T cell receptor beta chains drawn from one sample of a study of shared clonotypes between healthy human individuals. Sequencing used immunoSEQ multiplex PCR; TCRdb keeps in-frame clones, though not all of them. This sample has about 2.5 million clones; 80% to 95% occur once, and the top ten carry around 0.4%. Source material: naive CD4+ T cells from PBMCs. The receptors stem from a man aged 18-30 years in good health. Some clones in this sample may be carry-over from other donors' samples. Each CDR3 is given with its conserved first and last residue. A D gene is named only where the DNA matches it firmly. Size is omitted from some rows. Given values are once, few, many or a class for expanded clones.

V: TRBV7-2; D: TRBD1; size: NA; J: TRBJ1-6; length: 16; CDR3: CASSPGTGDSNSPLHF; DNA: TGTGCCAGCAGCCCCGGGACAGGAGATAGTAATTCACCCCTCCACTTT
V: TRBV28; D: NA; size: once; J: TRBJ2-1; length: 17; CDR3: CASSFLPRPGAYNEQFF; DNA: TGTGCCAGCAGTTTCCTGCCTCGACCGGGGGCCTACAATGAGCAGTTCTTC
V: TRBV9; D: NA; size: NA; J: TRBJ2-1; length: 14; CDR3: CASSGVQFLNEQFF; DNA: TGTGCCAGCAGCGGGGTTCAGTTCTTGAATGAGCAGTTCTTC
V: TRBV7-9; D: TRBD1; size: once; J: TRBJ1-3; length: 15; CDR3: CASSLRQGSGNTIYF; DNA: TGTGCCAGCAGCCTACGACAGGGATCAGGAAACACCATATATTTT
V: TRBV30; D: NA; size: NA; J: TRBJ2-3; length: 14; CDR3: CAWKQGGNTDTQYF; DNA: TGTGCCTGGAAACAAGGCGGTAACACAGATACGCAGTATTTT
V: TRBV11-2; D: NA; size: NA; J: TRBJ1-2; length: 18; CDR3: CASSLGYGRTTPNYGYTF; DNA: TGTGCCAGCAGCTTAGGGTATGGGCGAACGACTCCTAACTATGGCTACACCTTC
V: TRBV2; D: NA; size: few; J: TRBJ1-5; length: 14; CDR3: CASSEESGNQPQHF; DNA: TGTGCCAGCAGTGAAGAATCGGGGAATCAGCCCCAGCATTTT
V: TRBV29-1; D: NA; size: NA; J: TRBJ1-2; length: 11; CDR3: CSVESNLGYTF; DNA: TGCAGCGTTGAATCGAATTTGGGCTACACCTTC
V: TRBV27; D: TRBD1; size: few; J: TRBJ2-5; length: 14; CDR3: CASSLRDRAETQYF; DNA: TGTGCCAGCAGTCTCCGGGACAGGGCGGAGACCCAGTACTTC
V: TRBV5-1; D: NA; size: NA; J: TRBJ2-1; length: 12; CDR3: CASSFSTGEQFF; DNA: TGCGCCAGCAGCTTTTCGACAGGTGAGCAGTTCTTC
V: TRBV7-3; D: NA; size: NA; J: TRBJ2-2; length: 14; CDR3: CASSSDGNTGELFF; DNA: TGTGCCAGCAGCTCCGACGGGAACACCGGGGAGCTGTTTTTT
V: TRBV6-6; D: NA; size: NA; J: TRBJ1-1; length: 15; CDR3: CASSDAGARGTEAFF; DNA: TGTGCCAGCAGTGATGCAGGGGCGCGGGGCACTGAAGCTTTCTTT
V: TRBV5-1; D: TRBD1; size: NA; J: TRBJ2-7; length: 14; CDR3: CASSARTGSYEQYF; DNA: TGCGCCAGCAGCGCCCGGACAGGGTCCTACGAGCAGTACTTC
V: TRBV15; D: NA; size: NA; J: TRBJ2-1; length: 17; CDR3: CATSRGGSGPQGNEQFF; DNA: TGTGCCACCAGCAGGGGTGGGAGCGGGCCACAAGGGAATGAGCAGTTCTTC
V: TRBV5-1; D: TRBD1; size: NA; J: TRBJ1-4; length: 13; CDR3: CASGRGAGEKLFF; DNA: TGCGCCAGCGGCAGGGGGGCCGGGGAAAAACTGTTTTTT
V: TRBV19; D: NA; size: NA; J: TRBJ2-6; length: 16; CDR3: CASSITRGTGANVLTF; DNA: TGTGCCAGTAGTATCACTCGGGGTACTGGGGCCAACGTCCTGACTTTC
V: TRBV5-5; D: TRBD2; size: NA; J: TRBJ2-7; length: 14; CDR3: CASSLTSGAYEQYF; DNA: TGTGCCAGCAGCTTGACTAGCGGTGCCTACGAGCAGTACTTC
V: TRBV30; D: TRBD1; size: NA; J: TRBJ2-7; length: 13; CDR3: CAWGTGGSSEQYF; DNA: TGTGCCTGGGGGACAGGGGGTTCTAGCGAGCAGTACTTC
V: TRBV19; D: NA; size: NA; J: TRBJ1-4; length: 15; CDR3: CASSSKTVDNEKLFF; DNA: TGTGCCAGTAGTTCAAAGACAGTAGATAATGAAAAACTGTTTTTT
V: TRBV6-1; D: NA; size: NA; J: TRBJ1-1; length: 12; CDR3: CASSTVNTEAFF; DNA: TGTGCCAGCAGCACGGTGAACACTGAAGCTTTCTTT
V: TRBV7-9; D: NA; size: NA; J: TRBJ2-3; length: 14; CDR3: CASSLWGWTDTQYF; DNA: TGTGCCAGCAGCTTATGGGGGTGGACAGATACGCAGTATTTT
V: TRBV6-5; D: NA; size: NA; J: TRBJ2-1; length: 13; CDR3: CASKGRPVDEQFF; DNA: TGTGCCAGCAAGGGCCGACCCGTGGATGAGCAGTTCTTC